Listed below are T cell receptor beta chains from one sample, sequenced in a study of T-cell reconstitution after alpha-beta-depleted transplantation in children. TCRdb ran MiXCR on the PCR reads and lists one entry per CDR3 protein. The sample has 400,000 to 500,000 distinct CDR3 sequences; 11% are singletons. This sample comprised PBMCs from the stem cell graft donor, obtained from the stem cell graft. The receptor set was obtained from a human donor who donated a stem cell graft to a child with acute myeloid leukemia. CDR3s include the opening cysteine and the closing phenylalanine or tryptophan. D genes are given only for firm matches. Some rows mark clone size as missing; the rest say once, few, many or name a class of expanded clone.

TGTGCCAGCAGTTATAGTGGATGGGGGACGAACACCGGGGAGCTGTTTTTT | CASSYSGWGTNTGELFF | NA | TRBJ2-2 | NA | TRBV6-5 | 17
TGCAGTTCCCAGCGGGGTGAAGCTTTCTTT | CSSQRGEAFF | few | TRBJ1-1 | NA | TRBV20-1 | 10
TGCGCCAGCAGCTTGGGCCAGGGCAAGAACACTGAAGCTTTCTTT | CASSLGQGKNTEAFF | many | TRBJ1-1 | NA | TRBV5-1 | 15
TGCGCCAGCAGCCCTCGAATCACTAGCGGGGGAACTGTTAGCACAGATACGCAGTATTTT | CASSPRITSGGTVSTDTQYF | NA | TRBJ2-3 | TRBD2 | TRBV5-1 | 20
TGTGCCAGCAGCCAAGATACGGGGCGCAACATTCAGTACTTC | CASSQDTGRNIQYF | NA | TRBJ2-4 | NA | TRBV14 | 14
NA | CASRMRIFGTGTIPDTQYF | few | TRBJ2-3 | NA | TRBV21-1 | 19
TGTGCCAGCAGTCGTAGCGGGGGAACGGCGGGCCGCCCAGATACGCAGTATTTT | CASSRSGGTAGRPDTQYF | once | TRBJ2-3 | TRBD2 | TRBV27 | 18
TGTGCCAGTACGGTAGGGTATAATGATCAGCCCCAGCATTTT | CASTVGYNDQPQHF | few | TRBJ1-5 | NA | TRBV19 | 14
TGTGCCAGCAGCTCGGGACAGGGGGTTGGTCAGCCCCAGCATTTT | CASSSGQGVGQPQHF | many | TRBJ1-5 | TRBD1 | TRBV12-3/TRBV12-4 | 15
TGTGCCAGCAGTTCTCGAGTACCATCTAACTATGGCTACACCTTC | CASSSRVPSNYGYTF | NA | TRBJ1-2 | NA | TRBV12-3/TRBV12-4 | 15
TGTGCCAGCAGCTTAGGTGATGGGATCGACGCCGGGGAGCTGTTTTTT | CASSLGDGIDAGELFF | few | TRBJ2-2 | NA | TRBV7-9 | 16
TGCGCCAGCAGCTGGGACTCGTCCACCGGGGAGCTGTTTTTT | CASSWDSSTGELFF | NA | TRBJ2-2 | NA | TRBV5-1 | 14
TGTGCCGCGCGGGGGCAAGAGACCCAGTACTTC | CAARGQETQYF | few | TRBJ2-5 | TRBD2 | TRBV6-2/TRBV6-3 | 11
TGCGCCAGCAGCGTAAGCACAGGGGCCCGAAACATTCAGTACTTC | CASSVSTGARNIQYF | many | TRBJ2-4 | TRBD1 | TRBV5-1 | 15
TGTGCCACCAGCAGGTCGGGTTATGAAAAACTGTTTTTT | CATSRSGYEKLFF | NA | TRBJ1-4 | NA | TRBV15 | 13
TGTGCCAGCAGCCCCAGGGAAAGGGGCTCCTACGAGCAGTACTTC | CASSPRERGSYEQYF | NA | TRBJ2-7 | NA | TRBV11-1 | 15
TGTGCCAGCAGCGTAGACGGACAGGGGGCTGAGACCCAGTACTTC | CASSVDGQGAETQYF | many | TRBJ2-5 | TRBD1 | TRBV9 | 15
TGTGCCTGGAGTACAGACTCTGGGGCCAACGTCCTGACTTTC | CAWSTDSGANVLTF | few | TRBJ2-6 | NA | TRBV30 | 14
TGCAGTGCCTCGGGCGGGACAGGGGGCTACAATGAGCAGTTCTTC | CSASGGTGGYNEQFF | NA | TRBJ2-1 | TRBD1 | TRBV20-1 | 15
TGTGCCAGCAGCTACGGACAGGGAAAATCGGAGACCCAGTACTTC | CASSYGQGKSETQYF | NA | TRBJ2-5 | TRBD1 | TRBV5-6 | 15
TGTGCCAGCAGCCAAGAAGGGCTACCCTACGAGCAGTACTTC | CASSQEGLPYEQYF | NA | TRBJ2-7 | NA | TRBV14 | 14
TGCGCCAGCAGCTTGGTTGGACAGGGGTCCTACGACCAGTACTTC | CASSLVGQGSYDQYF | NA | TRBJ2-7 | TRBD1 | TRBV5-1 | 15
TGTGCCAGCAGTTTATTTGCGGCGAACACAGATACGCAGTATTTT | CASSLFAANTDTQYF | many | TRBJ2-3 | NA | TRBV27 | 15
TGCGCCAGCAGCCAAGAGCCAGTGGAGGTTAACTATGGCTACACCTTC | CASSQEPVEVNYGYTF | NA | TRBJ1-2 | NA | TRBV4-1 | 16
TGTGCCAGCAGCTTATGGGGAAGCACAGATACGCAGTATTTT | CASSLWGSTDTQYF | many | TRBJ2-3 | NA | TRBV7-3 | 14
TGCGCCAGCAGCCCCCCCGGGACAGGTCCTAACTATGGCTACACCTTC | CASSPPGTGPNYGYTF | few | TRBJ1-2 | TRBD1 | TRBV5-1 | 16
TGTGCCAGCAGCTTGCTCGGACTAGGAGAGACCCAGTACTTC | CASSLLGLGETQYF | few | TRBJ2-5 | TRBD2 | TRBV5-6 | 14
TGTGCCACCAGCAGAGCCGGAGGTTCCTACGAGCAGTACTTC | CATSRAGGSYEQYF | few | TRBJ2-7 | NA | TRBV15 | 14
TGTGCCACCAGCCCCACCGGGACCCGACCCAATGAGCAGTTCTTC | CATSPTGTRPNEQFF | few | TRBJ2-1 | NA | TRBV15 | 15
TGCAGCGTTGATGGCGGGAGCAATGAGCAGTTCTTC | CSVDGGSNEQFF | many | TRBJ2-1 | TRBD2 | TRBV29-1 | 12
TGTGCCAGCAGGGGGACAGGGAACGACTATGGCTACACCTTC | CASRGTGNDYGYTF | many | TRBJ1-2 | TRBD1 | TRBV12-3/TRBV12-4 | 14
TGTGCCTGGAACCAGGGACCGCGAGACTATGGCTACACCTTC | CAWNQGPRDYGYTF | NA | TRBJ1-2 | NA | TRBV30 | 14
TGTGCCAGCAGCCAAGGAGGGGGAACGGACATTCAGTACTTC | CASSQGGGTDIQYF | few | TRBJ2-4 | NA | TRBV3-1 | 14
TGCAGTGCTAGGGACGGGAGCTCCTACGAGCAGTACTTC | CSARDGSSYEQYF | NA | TRBJ2-7 | NA | TRBV20-1 | 13
TGTGCCAGCAGTGACTCGAAGCAAAGCTCCTACAATGAGCAGTTCTTC | CASSDSKQSSYNEQFF | few | TRBJ2-1 | NA | TRBV6-4 | 16
TGTGCCAGCAGCTTACAGGATGGGGCAAACACCATATATTTT | CASSLQDGANTIYF | NA | TRBJ1-3 | NA | TRBV7-9 | 14
TGCGCCAGCAGCTTGGAATTAGCGGGCCCGTGGGTGAGTCCAGATACGCAGTATTTT | CASSLELAGPWVSPDTQYF | few | TRBJ2-3 | TRBD2 | TRBV5-1 | 19
TGTGCCACCAGTACAAATAGCGGGAGGGCCGGCGAGACCCAGTACTTC | CATSTNSGRAGETQYF | few | TRBJ2-5 | TRBD2 | TRBV15 | 16
TGCGCCAGCAGCGTGGGACAGCCTGCGGATGGCTACACCTTC | CASSVGQPADGYTF | NA | TRBJ1-2 | TRBD1 | TRBV5-1 | 14
TGCAGTGCTACAGGACAGGGGGCTGGCTACGAGCAGTACTTC | CSATGQGAGYEQYF | NA | TRBJ2-7 | TRBD1 | TRBV20-1 | 14
TGCAGTGCTAGCGTCCCTAGCGGGAGGGTGGCAGATACGCAGTATTTT | CSASVPSGRVADTQYF | NA | TRBJ2-3 | TRBD2 | TRBV20-1 | 16
TGCGCCAGCAGCCAAGGAGACAGCCTACTGCGCACAGATACGCAGTATTTT | CASSQGDSLLRTDTQYF | few | TRBJ2-3 | NA | TRBV4-1 | 17
TGCGCCAGCAGCATCGCCGGGACACGCCAAGATGGCTACACCTTC | CASSIAGTRQDGYTF | few | TRBJ1-2 | NA | TRBV5-1 | 15
TGTGCCAGCAGACAAGCCTCGACTGACACTGAAGCTTTCTTT | CASRQASTDTEAFF | few | TRBJ1-1 | NA | TRBV7-8 | 14
TGTGCCAGCAGTCCGGGCGGGTATCATGGCTACACCTTC | CASSPGGYHGYTF | NA | TRBJ1-2 | NA | TRBV6-1 | 13
TGCAGTGCTAGAGATCTGGGGGTTCAGGCTCAGTACTTC | CSARDLGVQAQYF | few | TRBJ2-5 | NA | TRBV20-1 | 13
TGTGCCAGCAGTGGTGCATATGAGCAGTTCTTC | CASSGAYEQFF | many | TRBJ2-1 | NA | TRBV7-9 | 11
TGTGCCACCAGCAGTCGGCAGGGGGTAGAGACCCAGTACTTC | CATSSRQGVETQYF | many | TRBJ2-5 | TRBD1 | TRBV15 | 14
TGTGCCAGCAGCCCCATCGCGGTACCCGAGCAGTTCTTC | CASSPIAVPEQFF | NA | TRBJ2-1 | NA | TRBV11-1 | 13
TGTGCCAGCAGGGAACCGGGACCGGCTGACGAGCAGTACTTC | CASREPGPADEQYF | NA | TRBJ2-7 | NA | TRBV2 | 14
TGTGCCAGTAGCGAAGCGGGGGGGCCGAAATTCTTC | CASSEAGGPKFF | many | TRBJ2-1 | TRBD2 | TRBV19 | 12
TGCAGTGCTAGGCGCGGGATGGTCTTGTCAGATACGCAGTATTTT | CSARRGMVLSDTQYF | NA | TRBJ2-3 | NA | TRBV20-1 | 15
TGTGCCAGCAGCTTGGGGGGACAGGCGAACACCGGGGAGCTGTTTTTT | CASSLGGQANTGELFF | many | TRBJ2-2 | TRBD1 | TRBV7-2 | 16
TGTGCCAGCAGCTTAGCGAATGGCGGGAGTATGTTGACAGATACGCAGTATTTT | CASSLANGGSMLTDTQYF | NA | TRBJ2-3 | TRBD2 | TRBV7-2 | 18
TGTGCCAGCAGCTCTGGGTCGAACACCGGGGAGCTGTTTTTT | CASSSGSNTGELFF | NA | TRBJ2-2 | NA | TRBV9 | 14
TGTGCCAGCCTCGAAAGACAGGGTGGGACTGAAGCTTTCTTT | CASLERQGGTEAFF | NA | TRBJ1-1 | TRBD1 | TRBV2 | 14
TGCAGTGCGGAACAGGGTGCCGGGGAGCTGTTTTTT | CSAEQGAGELFF | NA | TRBJ2-2 | NA | TRBV20-1 | 12
TGTGCCAGCAGCCCGGACAGGATCAGCAATCAGCCCCAGCATTTT | CASSPDRISNQPQHF | many | TRBJ1-5 | TRBD1 | TRBV7-8 | 15
TGCAGTGCTAGTTCAGGTGGGGGCAATCAGCCCCAGCATTTT | CSASSGGGNQPQHF | many | TRBJ1-5 | NA | TRBV20-1 | 14
TGTGCCAGCAGCTCTTCCGGACAGGGATACGAGCAGTACTTC | CASSSSGQGYEQYF | many | TRBJ2-7 | TRBD1 | TRBV7-9 | 14